The clone carrying this T cell receptor (beta chain) occurred a few times. This record comes from a study of shared clonotypes between healthy human individuals. This CDR3 contains 14 residues. Germline loops: CDR1 SGHDT, CDR2 YYEEEE. The V segment lost 6 bases and the J segment 2 bases; nucleotides outside the gene matches: 5. Data came from immunoSEQ multiplex PCR; TCRdb stores just in-frame clones and leaves some out. The data hold 950,000 to 1,100,000 clones, with about three quarters observed a single time. The receptor was isolated from a man between 18 and 35 years old in good health. This chain connects TRBV5-6 to TRBJ1-5; TRBD1 agrees at 7 bases. Sequenced: memory CD4+ T cells sorted from blood. The subset here: CD45RA-negative fraction. The DNA of the CDR3 is TGTGCCAGCACCCGACAGGGCGGCAATCAGCCCCAGCATTTT. Encoded protein: CASTRQGGNQPQHF.